These 14 T cell receptor beta chains share one sample of origin, sequenced in a study of early T cells in non-severe SARS-CoV-2 infection. Each CDR3 protein is one row after TCRdb ran MiXCR on the 5' RACE reads. The sample lists about 89,000 distinct CDR3 sequences; over 15% were seen once. The specimen was whole blood, collected at baseline. These receptors were collected from an adult who was a healthcare worker with PCR-confirmed SARS-CoV-2 infection or an uninfected control (not recorded which).

This clonotype was detected a few times. The chain joins TRBV5-1 to TRBJ1-1; no firm D call. Trimming left V 0 bases short and J 5 bases short, with 8 bases between. The length of the CDR3 is 13 residues. Germline V gives CDR1 SGHRS, CDR2 YFSETQ. The CDR3: CASSLEWGTEAFF. The CDR3, as DNA: TGCGCCAGCAGCTTGGAATGGGGTACTGAAGCTTTCTTT.

The chain has TRBV7-3 and TRBJ2-5; 10 nucleotides agree with TRBD2. Germline lookup yields CDR1 SGHTA and CDR2 FQGTGA. This CDR3 region has 15 residues. V shed 4 bases, J shed 4 bases, and the junction held 6 bases outside the gene matches. The CDR3, as DNA: TGTGCCAGCAGCTCGAGCGGGAGGGCCCGAGAGACCCAGTACTTC. Protein sequence: CASSSSGRARETQYF.

This clonotype was observed a handful of times. V usage is TRBV7-2 and J usage is TRBJ2-7, with D possibly matching TRBD2 (6 bases). CDR1 and CDR2 (germline): SGHTA, FQGNSA. The CDR3 contains 15 residues. The V and J ends lost 5 bases and 3 bases respectively, with 17 bases between them. The DNA of the CDR3 is TGTGCCAGCAGCCCCTTGGCGGGGAACTACTACGAGCAGTACTTC. Amino acid sequence: CASSPLAGNYYEQYF.

This clonotype was recorded a few times. The chain recombines TRBV28 with TRBJ2-3; 9 bases are shared with TRBD1. CDR3 length: 15 amino acids. Germline-derived CDR1 and CDR2 are MDHEN and SYDVKM. The junction had 10 bases not matched to a gene; V was cut back by 4 bases and J by 8 bases. CDR3 residues: CASSSNRGRSSTQYF. CDR3 coding DNA: TGTGCCAGCAGTTCAAACAGGGGGCGTTCAAGTACGCAGTATTTT.

This clonotype came up a few times. The CDR3 DNA reads as TGTGCCAGCAGTTTGAGTCGGGTCGGTTCACCCCTCCACTTT. The encoded protein is CASSLSRVGSPLHF. The chain is built from TRBV27 and TRBJ1-6; no clear D gene. CDR3 length: 14 residues. Germline V gene lookup returns CDR1 MNHEY and CDR2 SMNVEV (reference sequence). V lost 3 bases to trimming and J lost 9 bases, with 12 bases between them.

This chain uses TRBV2 with TRBJ2-1, with D tentatively TRBD2 (5 bases). The CDR3 runs 14 residues. V gave up 4 bases and J gave up 8 bases, with 15 bases separating them. CDR1 and CDR2 from the germline V gene are SNHLY and FYNNEI. The CDR3 DNA follows: TGTGCCAGCAGTGCAGAGGTTATCGGGGATGAGCAGTTCTTC. Translation gives CASSAEVIGDEQFF.

The rearrangement joins TRBV18 to TRBJ2-7; TRBD2 agrees at 14 bases. J was trimmed by 7 bases and V by 3 bases; bases with no gene match: 5. This CDR3 has 15 residues. Germline V CDR1 and CDR2: KGHSH, LQKENI. The CDR3 reads CASSPPGLAGGEQYF. The CDR3 region has the DNA TGTGCCAGCTCACCGCCAGGACTAGCGGGAGGTGAGCAGTACTTC.

This clonotype occurred many times. The chain recombines TRBV28 with TRBJ2-2; D call uncertain. Germline assignment: CDR1 MDHEN and CDR2 SYDVKM. The CDR3 contains 12 residues. V was shortened by 6 bases and J by 4 bases, with 6 bases between the two germline ends. CDR3 in DNA: TGTGCCAGCAGAATGTTCACCGGGGAGCTGTTTTTT. This sequence encodes CASRMFTGELFF. The whole variable domain, remainder taken from reference TRBV28 and TRBJ2-2, is DVKVTQSSRYLVKRTGEKVFLECVQDMDHENMFWYRQDPGLGLRLIYFSYDVKMKEKGDIPEGYSVSREKKERFSLILESASTNQTSMYLCASRMFTGELFFGEGSRLTVL.

This chain joins TRBV5-4 and TRBJ1-1; the D gene is possibly TRBD1 (6 bases). Germline lookup yields CDR1 SGHNT and CDR2 YYREEE (reference sequence). The CDR3 covers 13 residues. Trimming removed 9 bases at V and 2 bases at J, with 14 bases between. The CDR3, as DNA: TGTGCCAACCAAAACAGGGATAACACTGAAGCTTTCTTT. It translates to CANQNRDNTEAFF.

In its sample, this clonotype was seen many times. The chain couples TRBV6-5 to TRBJ2-1, with TRBD1 matching over 8 bases. With 0 bases clipped from V and 6 bases from J, the junction kept 7 bases outside the gene matches. Germline CDR1 and CDR2: MNHEY and SVGAGI. This CDR3 is 16 amino acids long. DNA of the CDR3: TGTGCCAGCAGTTACTCGCCGACAGGGGCTGTCAATGAGCAGTTCTTC. It is translated as CASSYSPTGAVNEQFF.

This clonotype was observed a handful of times. This rearrangement joins TRBV18 to TRBJ2-7; the match to TRBD1 covers 7 bases. This CDR3 region has 15 residues. Trimming removed 3 bases from V and 3 bases from J; junction bases left unmatched: 8. Germline assignment: CDR1 KGHSH and CDR2 LQKENI. The CDR3 is CASSPSSTGNYEQYF. DNA of the CDR3: TGTGCCAGCTCACCTTCTTCGACAGGGAACTACGAGCAGTACTTC.

The chain joins TRBV28 to TRBJ1-2, with unresolved D. Trimming took off 7 bases at V and 4 bases at J, with 16 bases between the two ends. The CDR3 consists of 14 residues. The germline CDR1 and CDR2 sequences are MDHEN and SYDVKM. The DNA for the CDR3 is TGTGCCAGCAAGCCAATCACTTCTAGCTATGGCTACACCTTC. This sequence encodes CASKPITSSYGYTF.

This clonotype was observed a few times. The chain links TRBV19 to TRBJ2-2; 7 positions agree with TRBD1. Germline values: CDR1 LNHDA, CDR2 SQIVND (reference sequence). The CDR3 sequence is 16 residues long. Unmatched junction bases numbered 11, after V lost 5 bases and J lost 5 bases. CDR3 amino acids: CASSSDRVYGTGELFF. For the CDR3, the DNA is TGTGCCAGTAGTTCCGACAGGGTATATGGGACCGGGGAGCTGTTTTTT.

This clonotype was picked up many times. The chain joins TRBV28 to TRBJ1-5; 9 nucleotides line up with TRBD1. After removal of 6 bases from V and 6 bases from J, the junction contained 9 bases not matched to a gene. This CDR3 region has 15 residues. Germline V gives CDR1 MDHEN, CDR2 SYDVKM. CDR3 DNA: TGTGCCAGCAGCAGCCGACAGGGGGAGGTTCAGCCCCAGCATTTT. Its protein product is CASSSRQGEVQPQHF.